This T cell receptor beta chain stems from a study of regulatory T cells in long-lasting Graves disease. iRepertoire HTBI primers and Arm-PCR of CDR3 regions built TCR beta libraries. TCRdb processed the multiplex PCR reads anew with MiXCR; each CDR3 protein has one entry. Here the sample spans roughly 420,000 distinct CDR3 sequences, around 15% being singletons. Time point: newly diagnosed GD, antithyroid drugs for less than 3 months. PBMC-derived RNA was used for the TCR library. Whole-study findings and limits: TCR diversity was lower in persistent Graves' patients (versus newly diagnosed ones). Persistent disease favored TRBV28, TRBJ1-2 and TRBJ2-5.

The table lists this clonotype with many counts. The antigen is not known. The length of the CDR3 is 15 residues. Looked up from germline, CDR1 is SEHNR and CDR2 is FQNEAQ (reference sequence). J was trimmed by 5 bases and V by 4 bases; bases with no gene match: 11. The rearrangement joins TRBV7-9 to TRBJ2-7, with TRBD1 identical over 7 bases. Sample: peripheral blood mononuclear cells (PBMCs), taken at new diagnosis, from a patient treated with antithyroid drugs. The source is a female donor with Graves disease. CDR3 sequence: CASSSTGTAVHEQYF. The CDR3, as DNA: TGTGCCAGCAGCTCAACGGGGACAGCGGTCCACGAGCAGTACTTC. Full variable domain (missing parts from reference TRBV7-9 and TRBJ2-7): DTGVSQNPRHKITKRGQNVTFRCDPISEHNRLYWYRQTLGQGPEFLTYFQNEAQLEKSRLLSDRFSAERPKGSFSTLEIQRTEQGDSAMYLCASSSTGTAVHEQYFGPGTRLTVT.